This T cell receptor (beta chain) was recovered during a study of blood T cell repertoires in COVID-19 (dated by TCRdb to about 2020). At the level of the whole study: Samples from collaborators originated in the United States, Italy and Spain and spanned both the acute and convalescent phases of COVID-19. The material from the prospective study consisted of cDNA or gDNA derived from T cells, B-cell-depleted T cells, or PBMCs. A de-identified subject ID, COVID-19 status, age in years and sex were almost always included in the sample metadata. The repertoires were made available in a free public database intended to serve as a resource for research on the immune response to SARS-CoV-2. Where HLA class I and class II types were available, the types were taken from metadata supplied by the sample provider, not from assay-based typing. The samples were drawn from two sources: the first 160 participants of the ongoing ImmuneRACE study, and 1,000 to 1,500 subjects contributed by 6 global collaborators. Deeply sampled blood TCRbeta repertoires from subjects exposed to, actively infected with, or recovered from COVID-19 were included in the dataset. What the research found in general, with its limitations: The quantity of clinical and demographic metadata differed by source and by participant and was supplied without curation.

Remarks on this clone: The specificity of this receptor is unknown. Base qualities are not recorded, but no much larger clone differs from it by a single base.

TCRbeta CDR3 regions were amplified from genomic DNA by means of the immunoSEQ Assay, a bias-controlled multiplex PCR. In the original analysis: The number of nucleated cells in each sample was estimated by amplification of reference gene primers within the assay. Sequence reads were collapsed and filtered to measure the absolute abundance of every unique TCRbeta CDR3 rearrangement. For each sample, productive Simpson clonality was calculated by taking the square root of Simpson's diversity index across productive rearrangements. TCRdb retrieved this table from immuneACCESS and kept in-frame rearrangements only. Not all clones are present; in checked studies, unresolved V genes account for under half, and no reason is known for the remainder. V, J and clone size were drawn from that table, and D and trimming were deduced from the DNA. Counted in this sample were over 200,000 clones; around nine tenths of them appeared once. The ten top clones hold roughly 6.2% of the sample.

From the cysteine through the phenylalanine, the CDR3 covers 16 amino acids. The only DNA kept is the CDR3, 48 bases in frame from the first base. Another Seattle source contributed samples from volunteer blood donors who had recovered from COVID-19. Whole blood was collected in K2EDTA tubes by collaborating institutions according to the institutions' own protocols. For TCRbeta analysis, collaborators shipped samples in one of three forms: frozen whole blood, isolated PBMCs, or DNA extracted from either of those sample types. The sequence was collected from a man aged 55 to 70 who had recovered from COVID-19. The sequencing sample was made of peripheral blood. The chain is assembled from TRBV21-1 and TRBJ2-5; whether TRBD2, the table's D call, matches the DNA was not checked. TRBV21-1 is designated a pseudogene. The CDR3 has the sequence CASSPRSAGGLETQYF. Here is the DNA: TGTGCCAGCAGCCCCCGATCAGCGGGGGGGCTGGAGACCCAGTACTTC.